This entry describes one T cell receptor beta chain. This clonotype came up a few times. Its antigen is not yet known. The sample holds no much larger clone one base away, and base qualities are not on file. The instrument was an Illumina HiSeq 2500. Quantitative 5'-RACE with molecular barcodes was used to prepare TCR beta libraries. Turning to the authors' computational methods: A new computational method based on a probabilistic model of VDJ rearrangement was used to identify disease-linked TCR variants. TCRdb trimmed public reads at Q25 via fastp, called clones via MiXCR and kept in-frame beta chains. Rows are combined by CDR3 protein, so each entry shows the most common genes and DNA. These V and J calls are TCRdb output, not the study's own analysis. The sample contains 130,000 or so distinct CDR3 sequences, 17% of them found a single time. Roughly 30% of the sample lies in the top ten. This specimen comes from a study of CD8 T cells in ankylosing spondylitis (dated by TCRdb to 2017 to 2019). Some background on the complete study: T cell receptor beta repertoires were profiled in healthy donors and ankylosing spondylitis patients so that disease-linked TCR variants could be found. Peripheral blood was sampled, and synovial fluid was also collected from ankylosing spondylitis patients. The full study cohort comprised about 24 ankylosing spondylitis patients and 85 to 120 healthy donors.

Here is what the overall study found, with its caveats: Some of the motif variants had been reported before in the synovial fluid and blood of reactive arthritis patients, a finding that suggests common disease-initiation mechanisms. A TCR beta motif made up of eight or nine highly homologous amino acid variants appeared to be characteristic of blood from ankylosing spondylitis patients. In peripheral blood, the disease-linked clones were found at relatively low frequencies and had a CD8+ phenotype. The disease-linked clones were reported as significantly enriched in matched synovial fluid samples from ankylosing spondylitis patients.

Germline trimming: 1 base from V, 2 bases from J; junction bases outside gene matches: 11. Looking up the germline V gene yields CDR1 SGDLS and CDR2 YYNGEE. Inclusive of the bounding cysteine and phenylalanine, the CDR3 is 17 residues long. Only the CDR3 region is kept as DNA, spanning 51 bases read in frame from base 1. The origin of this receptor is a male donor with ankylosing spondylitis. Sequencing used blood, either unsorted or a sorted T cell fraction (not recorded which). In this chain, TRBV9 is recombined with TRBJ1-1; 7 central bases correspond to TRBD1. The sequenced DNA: TGTGCCAGCAGCGTAAGAGACAGGGTCAAAAAAAACACTGAAGCTTTCTTT. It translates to CASSVRDRVKKNTEAFF.